The present entry profiles one T cell receptor beta chain with its context. It lacks a known antigen. Per the germline V gene (reference sequence), SSHAT is the CDR1 and FNYEAQ is the CDR2. Including cysteine and phenylalanine, the CDR3 has 18 amino acids. No DNA appears here. The listed sequencing device is Illumina HiSeq 2000. The TCR beta cDNA libraries were made using 5'RACE template switching, a step that added both a universal primer site and unique molecular identifiers. cDNA synthesis was primed from the TCR beta constant segment, followed by two successive PCR amplification steps. In the authors' own workflow: MIGEC handled demultiplexing of the reads and grouping by UMI, while MiTCR was used to assemble and quantify clonotypes. To exclude erroneous sequences, only TCR cDNA sequences supported by at least two reads were retained. Downstream repertoire analysis used the tcR package, and clonotypes were matched across fractions by CDR3 nucleotide sequence plus V segment. VDJmatch was used to annotate antigen specificity against VDJdb, with one amino acid substitution in CDR3 permitted. TCRdb reprocessed the public reads and reports one entry per CDR3 protein sequence, without DNA. For this entry, the V and J calls and clone size follow TCRdb and not the study's own pipeline. The table kept for this sample lists about 170,000 distinct CDR3 sequences. About 19% of the sample lies in the top ten.

This sample is part of a study of T cells expressing NK-cell markers (dated by TCRdb to about 2020). Turning to the overall study: Eight or nine donors provided sorted CD3+CD56+NKG2C+, CD3+CD56+NKG2C- and CD3+CD56-NKG2C+ T-cell subsets, whose TCR beta-chain repertoires were profiled. Seven of the eight sequenced donors were HCMV-seropositive and one was HCMV-seronegative. All eight donors whose samples were sequenced were randomly selected healthy volunteers, three of them men and five women. Illumina HiSeq 2000/2500, MiSeq or NextSeq was used to sequence libraries as 2 x 150 bp reads.

To determine HCMV serostatus, a commercial ELISA kit was used to detect HCMV-specific IgG in serum. Peripheral blood mononuclear cells were isolated from blood by Ficoll density gradient centrifugation. Study-wide findings and limitations: Those dominant clonotypes were again the most abundant among CD3+CD56-NKG2C+ cells in several donors, at roughly 25-65%. For five or six donors, the dominant CD3+CD56+NKG2C+ clonotypes were among the top 10 CD8+ clonotypes and accounted for about 1.0-7.5% of CD8+ T cells. Whether the expanded NKG2C-expressing T cell clones were specific for HCMV antigens remained unclear.

This chain joins TRBV7-7 to TRBJ2-1; TCRdb designates TRBD2, a call that cannot be tested without DNA. Sequencing used blood T cells: a sorted CD56 or NKG2C T cell subset, CD4+ or CD8+ T cells, or bulk PBMC T cells (not recorded which). The TCR comes from a man aged 18 to 69 in good health. This receptor has the CDR3 CASSLALGLAGADNEQFF.